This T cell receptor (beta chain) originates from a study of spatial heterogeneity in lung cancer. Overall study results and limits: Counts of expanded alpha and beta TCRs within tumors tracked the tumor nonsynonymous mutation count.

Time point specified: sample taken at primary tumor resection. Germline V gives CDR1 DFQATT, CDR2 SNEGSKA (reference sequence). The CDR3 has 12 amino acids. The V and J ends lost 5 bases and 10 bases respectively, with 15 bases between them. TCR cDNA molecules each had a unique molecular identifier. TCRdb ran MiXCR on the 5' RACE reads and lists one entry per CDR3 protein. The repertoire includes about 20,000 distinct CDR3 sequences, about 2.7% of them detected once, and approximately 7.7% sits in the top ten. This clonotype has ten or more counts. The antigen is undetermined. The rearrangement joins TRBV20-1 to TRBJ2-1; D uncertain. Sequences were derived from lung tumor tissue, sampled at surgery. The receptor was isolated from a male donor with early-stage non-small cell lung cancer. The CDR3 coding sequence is TGCAGTGCTTATCCCACGGGTGGGGAGCAGTTCTTC. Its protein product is CSAYPTGGEQFF.